Presented here are 32 T cell receptor beta chains from one specimen sequenced in a study of regulatory T cells in long-lasting Graves disease. Arm-PCR of CDR3 regions and iRepertoire HTBI primers were used to build TCR beta libraries. TCRdb reprocessed the multiplex PCR reads via MiXCR and lists one record per CDR3 protein. The sample includes 350,000 to 450,000 distinct CDR3 sequences, 20% to 25% of them seen just once. Time point specified: persistent/refractory GD, antithyroid drugs over 5 years with positive TRAb. TCR sequences were obtained from RNA taken from PBMCs. Sequenced here: peripheral blood mononuclear cells (PBMCs), sampled when the disease was refractory, from a patient treated with antithyroid drugs. The receptor set was obtained from a female donor with Graves disease.

In the case of this clonotype: A read error may produce the germline difference seen at one junction end. This chain joins TRBV20-1 and TRBJ1-4, with 10 bases fitting TRBD1. Germline values: CDR1 DFQATT, CDR2 SNEGSKA (reference sequence). This CDR3 comprises 14 residues. The CDR3 DNA is TGCAGCGCTAGAGAGGGACAGGGGTACGAAAAACTGCTTTTT. Translating gives CSAREGQGYEKLLF.

A word on this clonotype: Given a much more abundant clone one base away, this may be a read error. The J gene is TRBJ1-2, the V gene TRBV3-1; TRBD1 matches 7 bases. The CDR3 runs 14 residues. Germline assignment: CDR1 LGHDT and CDR2 YNNKEL (reference sequence). Unmatched junction bases numbered 8, after V lost 5 bases and J lost 5 bases. CDR3 sequence: CASSIGQAVYGYTF. For the CDR3, the DNA is TGTGCCAGCAGCATCGGACAGGCAGTTTATGGCTACACCTTC.

The chain combines TRBV5-5 with TRBJ2-1, with D possibly being TRBD1 (6 bases). The CDR3 spans 16 residues. The germline V gene encodes CDR1 SGHKS and CDR2 YYEKEE (reference sequence). V was pared by 1 base and J by 2 bases, with 13 bases between. CDR3 in DNA: TGTGCCAGCAGCTTGCCATACAGGGACCCCTACAATGAGCAGTTCTTC. It specifies CASSLPYRDPYNEQFF.

This clonotype was counted many times. The CDR3 loop is CSVQNTEAFF. The CDR3 bases are TGCAGTGTTCAGAACACTGAAGCTTTCTTT. The chain carries TRBV20-1 and TRBJ1-1, with D hard to call. Trimming cost V 7 bases and J 1 base, with 4 bases left between them. The CDR3 is 10 residues long. Germline CDR1 and CDR2: DFQATT and SNEGSKA (reference sequence).

A few counts support this clonotype. V is TRBV27 and J is TRBJ1-1; D is undetermined. The CDR3 is 13 amino acids. The germline gives CDR1 MNHEY, CDR2 SMNVEV (reference sequence). V lost 5 bases, J lost 3 bases, and 10 bases lay in between. The CDR3 DNA reads as TGTGCCAGCAGTGTAGAGGAGGACACTGAAGCTTTCTTT. Amino acids: CASSVEEDTEAFF.

As for this clonotype: This may arise from a read error, as a much more abundant clone is one base away. The CDR3 carries no conserved terminal phenylalanine or tryptophan, so it likely arises from a read error. It is unclear where the CDR3 begins or ends on the DNA, so no DNA is shown, and the CDR3 is as TCRdb lists it. J is TRBJ1-2 and V is TRBV24-1. Both ends counted, the CDR3 spans 12 residues. CDR1 and CDR2 (germline): KGHDR, SFDVKD. This CDR3 reads CATSDFEAGKTL.

For this clonotype: Just one base apart from a much larger clone, this may be a read error. The chain is built from TRBV3-1 and TRBJ2-7; 9 bases map to TRBD1. Germline CDR1 is LGHDT and CDR2 is YNNKEL (reference sequence). Unmatched junction bases numbered 7, after V lost 2 bases and J lost 2 bases. The CDR3 spans 16 residues. The CDR3 nucleotides are TGTGCCAGCAGCCAATCGGACAGGGGAACACCCTACGAGCAGTACTTC. Its protein product is CASSQSDRGTPYEQYF.

The V gene is TRBV11-2, the J gene TRBJ1-2; TRBD1 agrees at 9 bases. V gave up 5 bases and J gave up 8 bases; unmatched junction bases: 12. Per germline, CDR1 SGHAT and CDR2 FQNNGV. CDR3 length: 15 amino acids. The DNA for the CDR3 is TGTGCCAGCAGCCCGAACCGGGACAGGGAGAGAGGCTACACCTTC. Translation gives CASSPNRDRERGYTF.

This clonotype came up many times. The chain combines TRBV25-1 with TRBJ2-2, with D possibly TRBD1 on 6 matching bases. The CDR3 extends over 16 amino acids. The V end was cut by 8 bases, the J end by 5 bases, with 21 bases between. The V gene's germline CDR1 is MGHDK and CDR2 SYGVNS. The CDR3 sequence is CASQGQALGRTGELFF. CDR3 sequence (DNA): TGTGCCAGCCAGGGGCAAGCCTTGGGGAGAACCGGGGAGCTGTTTTTT.

On this clonotype itself: With a much larger clone just one base away, this may be a read error. The chain is built from TRBV2 and TRBJ1-2; D is unclear. V shed 6 bases and J shed 8 bases, with 13 bases lying between them. Looked up from germline, CDR1 is SNHLY and CDR2 is FYNNEI. The CDR3 sequence is 12 residues long. The CDR3 sequence: CASRLMGLGYTF. The CDR3 nucleotides are TGTGCCAGCAGACTCATGGGGTTAGGCTACACCTTC.

This clonotype was seen ten or more times. The chain employs TRBV2 and TRBJ1-1; 12 positions match TRBD1. Trimming took 9 bases from V and 0 from J; bases not matched to a gene: 5. The germline CDR1 and CDR2 sequences are SNHLY and FYNNEI. The CDR3 length is 15 residues. CDR3 amino acids: CASHGTGGLNTEAFF. CDR3 DNA sequence: TGTGCCAGTCATGGGACAGGGGGCCTGAACACTGAAGCTTTCTTT.

In regard to this clonotype: This may be a read error, as it is one base from a much larger clone. The J gene is TRBJ2-2, the V gene TRBV27; 7 nucleotides align to TRBD2. V dropped 3 bases and J dropped 2; count of bases not matched to a gene: 9. Germline assignment: CDR1 MNHEY and CDR2 SMNVEV (reference sequence). The CDR3 spans 17 residues. The CDR3 bases are TGTGCCAGCAGTTTCTCTACTTGCGGGAGTAACACCGGGGAGCTGTTTTTT. Its translation is CASSFSTCGSNTGELFF.

Comment on this clonotype: A single base is all that separates this from a far larger clone, so a read error is likely. This CDR3 fails to terminate in the conserved phenylalanine or tryptophan, so it likely reflects a read error. The chain uses TRBV11-3 and TRBJ2-5, with D perhaps matching TRBD1 (6 bases). Germline lookup yields CDR1 SGHNT and CDR2 YENEEA. This CDR3 has 15 amino acids. V lost 4 bases and J lost 1, with 13 bases in between. Here the CDR3 reads CASSSGTTGQETQYL. CDR3 nucleotides: TGTGCCAGCAGCTCCGGGACAACGGGCCAAGAGACCCAGTACCTC.

This clonotype came up many times. CDR3 DNA: TGTGCCAGCAGTCCTTTTCGGGCCGCCGGGGAGCTGTTTTTT. Its protein product is CASSPFRAAGELFF. The V gene is TRBV27, the J gene TRBJ2-2, with unresolved D. V was trimmed by 5 bases and J by 6 bases, leaving 13 bases between them. The germline CDR1 and CDR2 sequences are MNHEY and SMNVEV (reference sequence). The CDR3 runs 14 residues.

The chain links TRBV30 to TRBJ2-7, with 8 bases that match TRBD2. With 0 bases clipped from V and 6 bases from J, the junction kept 10 bases outside the gene matches. CDR3 length: 15 residues. Germline V CDR1 and CDR2: GTSNPN, SVGIG (reference sequence). CDR3 residues: CAWSVPGGTLFEQYF. CDR3 DNA sequence: TGTGCCTGGAGTGTACCGGGAGGGACCCTTTTCGAGCAGTACTTC.

The table lists this clonotype with a few counts. This chain's CDR3 is CASTNSNNPHEQYF. CDR3 sequence (DNA): TGTGCCAGCACCAACTCTAACAACCCCCACGAGCAGTACTTC. The chain recombines TRBV27 with TRBJ2-7; no clear D. The V gene's germline CDR1 is MNHEY and CDR2 SMNVEV (reference sequence). The V end lost 7 bases, the J end lost 5 bases, and 18 bases lay between the germline ends. CDR3 length: 14 residues.

This clonotype was counted many times. V is TRBV28 and J is TRBJ2-7; 7 bases match TRBD1. Germline V gene sequence: CDR1 MDHEN, CDR2 SYDVKM. CDR3 length equals 16 residues. V shed 3 bases, J shed 4 bases, and the junction held 12 bases outside the gene matches. CDR3 sequence reads: CASSFRQPGQKYEQYF. The DNA of the CDR3 is TGTGCCAGCAGTTTTAGGCAACCGGGACAGAAATACGAGCAGTACTTC.

The V call is TRBV30, the J call TRBJ2-3; D possibly matches TRBD1 or TRBD2 (5 bases each). V lost 0 bases and J lost 1, with 11 bases in between. This CDR3 is 15 amino acids long. Germline CDR1 is GTSNPN and CDR2 is SVGIG (reference sequence). The CDR3 region has the DNA TGTGCCTGGAGTGTTGGTCAGGGAGGCACAGATACGCAGTATTTT. This sequence encodes CAWSVGQGGTDTQYF.

V is TRBV7-6 and J is TRBJ1-1; D uncertain. The germline V gene has CDR1 SGHVS and CDR2 FNYEAQ. Deletions cut 5 bases from V and 1 base from J, with 11 bases between. The CDR3 is 14 residues long. Here the CDR3 DNA reads TGTGCCAGCAGCCCCCTCGTGGGGAACACTGAAGCTTTCTTT. Amino acids: CASSPLVGNTEAFF. The full variable domain, completed using reference TRBV7-6 and TRBJ1-1, is GAGVSQSPRYKVTKRGQDVALRCDPISGHVSLYWYRQALGQGPEFLTYFNYEAQQDKSGLPNDRFSAERPEGSISTLTIQRTEQRDSAMYRCASSPLVGNTEAFFGQGTRLTVV.

This clonotype was counted ten times or more. This chain uses TRBV28 with TRBJ2-7, with 7 bases that match TRBD2. CDR3 length equals 15 residues. Germline CDR1 MDHEN, CDR2 SYDVKM. V was clipped by 6 bases and J by 3 bases; unmatched bases: 11. The CDR3 sequence is CASRGGTTRSYEQYF. In DNA, the CDR3 is TGTGCCAGCAGGGGTGGGACTACCAGGAGCTACGAGCAGTACTTC.

This clonotype was counted only a few times. This chain joins TRBV2 and TRBJ1-6; D is uncertain. V gave up 5 bases and J gave up 3 bases, with 8 bases separating them. The CDR3 is made up of 14 amino acids. Germline values: CDR1 SNHLY, CDR2 FYNNEI. The chain's CDR3 is CASSSAIYNSPLHF. DNA of the CDR3: TGTGCCAGCAGTTCAGCTATCTATAATTCACCCCTCCACTTT.

This clonotype was seen a handful of times. This chain connects TRBV7-9 to TRBJ2-5; D may be TRBD1 or TRBD2 (5 bases each). Germline values: CDR1 SEHNR, CDR2 FQNEAQ (reference sequence). The CDR3 extends over 15 amino acids. Deletions cut 5 bases from V and 5 bases from J, with 18 bases between. CDR3 DNA: TGTGCCAGCAGCGCCCTTCAAATAGGGACGGAGACCCAGTACTTC. Translating it yields CASSALQIGTETQYF.

This chain connects TRBV20-1 to TRBJ1-4, with TRBD1 matching over 10 bases. V shed 0 bases, J shed 4 bases, and the junction held 11 bases outside the gene matches. CDR1 is DFQATT and CDR2 is SNEGSKA in the germline V gene (reference sequence). The CDR3 has 18 residues. The CDR3 is CSARDHRDRGPYNEKLFF. CDR3 DNA: TGCAGTGCTAGAGATCATAGGGACAGGGGCCCGTATAATGAAAAACTGTTTTTT.

This clonotype was recorded at least ten times. CDR3 sequence: CASGDRGGISTF. CDR3 DNA: TGTGCCAGCGGCGACAGGGGAGGGATAAGCACCTTC. This chain connects TRBV2 to TRBJ1-2, with 8 bases lining up with TRBD1. This CDR3 is built from 12 residues. The germline CDR1 and CDR2 sequences are SNHLY and FYNNEI. J gave up 13 bases and V 8 bases, and 12 bases lay outside the gene matches.

The rearrangement uses TRBV2 and TRBJ2-4; 8 nucleotides align to TRBD1. The ends lost 7 bases at V and 7 bases at J; junction bases unmatched: 6. The CDR3 sequence is 13 residues long. CDR1 SNHLY and CDR2 FYNNEI come from the germline V gene. As DNA, the CDR3 is TGTGCCAGCAAGGGAACAGGGGGGAACATTCAGTACTTC. Its protein is CASKGTGGNIQYF.

In this sample, this clonotype turned up many times. This chain joins TRBV28 and TRBJ1-2; D may be TRBD1 (5 bases). Germline V gene lookup returns CDR1 MDHEN and CDR2 SYDVKM. V lost 1 base and J lost 3, with 12 bases in between. This CDR3 has 15 amino acids. The DNA for the CDR3 is TGTGCCAGCAGTTTATTTTATGCCAGGGACTATGGCTACACCTTC. Residues: CASSLFYARDYGYTF.

This clonotype turned up a few times. V gene TRBV20-1 combines with J gene TRBJ2-2; D perhaps matches TRBD2 (5 bases). Germline assignment: CDR1 DFQATT and CDR2 SNEGSKA (reference sequence). The CDR3 contains 14 residues. The V gene lost 1 base and the J gene lost 5 bases, with 11 bases spanning the gap. The chain's CDR3 is CSARVPPGTGELFF. CDR3 DNA: TGCAGTGCTAGAGTACCGCCGGGGACCGGGGAGCTGTTTTTT.

This clonotype has ten or more counts. The chain joins TRBV27 to TRBJ2-5; 7 bases match TRBD1. The CDR3 has 16 amino acids. V dropped 6 bases and J dropped 9; count of bases not matched to a gene: 19. Germline CDR1 is MNHEY and CDR2 is SMNVEV (reference sequence). The CDR3 region is CASRSLGGQEALAQYF. CDR3 DNA: TGTGCCAGCAGATCTCTGGGCGGACAGGAGGCCTTGGCCCAGTACTTC.

Comment on this clonotype: A much larger clone lies a single base off, so this may be a read error. The rearrangement uses TRBV28 and TRBJ2-6; 8 positions match TRBD1. CDR3 length: 13 amino acids. CDR1 is MDHEN, CDR2 SYDVKM, per germline. The CDR3 protein is CASQGAGANVPTF. Written as DNA, the CDR3 is TGTGCCAGCCAGGGGGCTGGGGCCAACGTCCCGACTTTC.

This clonotype was seen ten or more times. The chain employs TRBV11-2 and TRBJ1-1; D unresolved. The V end lost 4 bases, the J end lost 5 bases, and 14 bases lay between the germline ends. From germline, CDR1 is SGHAT and CDR2 FQNNGV. This CDR3 spans 14 amino acids. DNA for the CDR3: TGTGCCAGCAGCTCCGACGGCTCAAGGACTGAAGCTTTCTTT. This gives the protein CASSSDGSRTEAFF.

The table lists this clonotype with many counts. This sequence joins TRBV28 and TRBJ1-5; the D gene is possibly TRBD1 (6 bases). The V gene lost 3 bases and the J gene lost 7 bases, with 16 bases spanning the gap. The V gene's germline CDR1 is MDHEN and CDR2 SYDVKM. The CDR3 sequence is 15 residues long. CDR3 DNA sequence: TGTGCCAGCAGTTTTACTGGGGGCGCAGGGCAGCCCCAGCATTTT. Its translation is CASSFTGGAGQPQHF. Full variable domain (outside the CDR3, taken from reference TRBV28 and TRBJ1-5): DVKVTQSSRYLVKRTGEKVFLECVQDMDHENMFWYRQDPGLGLRLIYFSYDVKMKEKGDIPEGYSVSREKKERFSLILESASTNQTSMYLCASSFTGGAGQPQHFGDGTRLSIL.

The V call is TRBV27, the J call TRBJ2-7; tentatively, D is TRBD2 (5 bases). This CDR3 is 14 amino acids long. The V and J ends lost 3 bases and 7 bases respectively, with 16 bases between them. Germline CDR1 is MNHEY and CDR2 is SMNVEV (reference sequence). The CDR3 nucleotides read TGTGCCAGCAGTTTTGTGGGAGAGGGTAAAGAGCAGTACTTC. It yields the protein CASSFVGEGKEQYF.